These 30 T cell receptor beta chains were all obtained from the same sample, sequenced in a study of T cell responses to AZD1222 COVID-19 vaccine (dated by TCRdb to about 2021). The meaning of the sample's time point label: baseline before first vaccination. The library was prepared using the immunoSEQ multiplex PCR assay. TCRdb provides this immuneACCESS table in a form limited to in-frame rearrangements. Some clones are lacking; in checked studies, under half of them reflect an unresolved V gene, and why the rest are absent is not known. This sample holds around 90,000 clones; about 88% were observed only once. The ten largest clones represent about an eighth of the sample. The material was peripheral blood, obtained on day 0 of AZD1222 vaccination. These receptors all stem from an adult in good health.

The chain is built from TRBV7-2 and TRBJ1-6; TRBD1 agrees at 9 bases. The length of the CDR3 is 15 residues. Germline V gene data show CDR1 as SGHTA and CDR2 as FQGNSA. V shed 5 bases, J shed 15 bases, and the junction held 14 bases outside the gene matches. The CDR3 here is CASSPNLGTGNRLHF. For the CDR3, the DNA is TGTGCCAGCAGCCCGAACCTTGGGACAGGGAATCGCCTCCACTTT.

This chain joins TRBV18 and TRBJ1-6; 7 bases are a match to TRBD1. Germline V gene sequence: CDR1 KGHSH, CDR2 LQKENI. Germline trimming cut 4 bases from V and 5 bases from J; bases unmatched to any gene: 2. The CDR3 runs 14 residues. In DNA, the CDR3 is TGTGCCAGCTCACGAGGACAGGATAATTCACCCCTCCACTTT. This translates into CASSRGQDNSPLHF.

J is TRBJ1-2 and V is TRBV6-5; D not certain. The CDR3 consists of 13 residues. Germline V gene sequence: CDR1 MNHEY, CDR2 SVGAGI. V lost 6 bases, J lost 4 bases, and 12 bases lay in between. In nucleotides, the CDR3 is TGTGCCAGCAGCCCCAGGAGTTCCTATGGCTACACCTTC. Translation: CASSPRSSYGYTF.

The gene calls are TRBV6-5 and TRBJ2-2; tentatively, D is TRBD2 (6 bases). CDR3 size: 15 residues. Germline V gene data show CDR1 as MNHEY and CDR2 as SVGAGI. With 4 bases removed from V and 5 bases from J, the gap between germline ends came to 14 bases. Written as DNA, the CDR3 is TGTGCCAGCAGTTTAGACAGCCGGGGGACCGGGGAGCTGTTTTTT. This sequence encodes CASSLDSRGTGELFF.

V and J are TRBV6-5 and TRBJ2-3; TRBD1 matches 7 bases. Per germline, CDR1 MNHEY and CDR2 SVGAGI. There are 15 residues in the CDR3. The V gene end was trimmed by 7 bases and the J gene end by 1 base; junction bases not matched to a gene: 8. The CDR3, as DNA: TGTGCCAGCAAGATAAACAGGGGAGGCACAGATACGCAGTATTTT. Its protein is CASKINRGGTDTQYF.

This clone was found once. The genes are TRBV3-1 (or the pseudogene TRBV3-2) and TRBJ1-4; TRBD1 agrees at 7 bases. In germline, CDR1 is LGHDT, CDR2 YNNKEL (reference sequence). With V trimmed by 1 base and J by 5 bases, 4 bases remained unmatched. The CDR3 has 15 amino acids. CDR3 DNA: TGTGCCAGCAGCCAAGGGGACAGAAGAAATGAAAAACTGTTTTTT. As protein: CASSQGDRRNEKLFF.

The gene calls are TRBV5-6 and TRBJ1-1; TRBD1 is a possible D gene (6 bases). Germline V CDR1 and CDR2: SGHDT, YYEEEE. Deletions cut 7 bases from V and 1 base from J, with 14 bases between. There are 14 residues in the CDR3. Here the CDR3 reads CASAARGRNTEAFF. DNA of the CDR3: TGTGCCAGCGCTGCGAGGGGGAGGAACACTGAAGCTTTCTTT.

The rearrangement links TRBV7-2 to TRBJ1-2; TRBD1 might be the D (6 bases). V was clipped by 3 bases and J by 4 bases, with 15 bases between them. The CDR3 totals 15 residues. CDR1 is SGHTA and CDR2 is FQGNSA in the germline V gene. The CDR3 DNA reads TGTGCCAGCAGCTTTGAGGCAGGGGTATCCTATGGCTACACCTTC. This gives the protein CASSFEAGVSYGYTF.

This chain's CDR3 is CASTLGTGLYNEQFF. In DNA form, the CDR3 reads TGTGCCAGCACCCTAGGGACAGGTCTCTACAATGAGCAGTTCTTC. The genes are TRBV27 and TRBJ2-1; 8 bases are shared with TRBD1. V lost 7 bases, J lost 3 bases, and 8 bases stayed unmatched. This CDR3 is built from 15 residues. Per germline, CDR1 MNHEY and CDR2 SMNVEV (reference sequence).

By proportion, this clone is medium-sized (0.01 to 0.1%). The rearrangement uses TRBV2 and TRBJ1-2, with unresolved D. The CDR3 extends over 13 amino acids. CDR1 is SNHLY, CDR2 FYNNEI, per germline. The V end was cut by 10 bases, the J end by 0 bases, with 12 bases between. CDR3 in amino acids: CAIRSQSNYGYTF. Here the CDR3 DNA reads TGTGCCATCAGAAGTCAGTCTAACTATGGCTACACCTTC.

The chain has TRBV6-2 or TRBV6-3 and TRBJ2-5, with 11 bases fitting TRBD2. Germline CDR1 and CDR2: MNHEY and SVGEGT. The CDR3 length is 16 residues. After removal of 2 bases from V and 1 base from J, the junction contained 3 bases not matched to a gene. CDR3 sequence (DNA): TGTGCCAGCAGTTACGGACTAGCGGGTCTCCAAGAGACCCAGTACTTC. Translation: CASSYGLAGLQETQYF.

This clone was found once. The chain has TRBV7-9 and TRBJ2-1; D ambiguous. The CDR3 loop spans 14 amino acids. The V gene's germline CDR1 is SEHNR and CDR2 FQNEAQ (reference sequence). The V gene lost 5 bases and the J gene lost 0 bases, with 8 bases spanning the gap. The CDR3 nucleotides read TGTGCCAGCAGCGACTGGGGCTCCTACAATGAGCAGTTCTTC. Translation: CASSDWGSYNEQFF. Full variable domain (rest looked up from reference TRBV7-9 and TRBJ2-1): DTGVSQNPRHKITKRGQNVTFRCDPISEHNRLYWYRQTLGQGPEFLTYFQNEAQLEKSRLLSDRFSAERPKGSFSTLEIQRTEQGDSAMYLCASSDWGSYNEQFFGPGTRLTVL.

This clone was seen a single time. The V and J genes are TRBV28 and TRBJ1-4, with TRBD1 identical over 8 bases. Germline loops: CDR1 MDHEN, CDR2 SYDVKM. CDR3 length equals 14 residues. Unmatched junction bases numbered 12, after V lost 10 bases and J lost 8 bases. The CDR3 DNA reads TGTGCCACCAGACGAACAGGGGGTGGCGAAAAACTGTTTTTT. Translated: CATRRTGGGEKLFF.

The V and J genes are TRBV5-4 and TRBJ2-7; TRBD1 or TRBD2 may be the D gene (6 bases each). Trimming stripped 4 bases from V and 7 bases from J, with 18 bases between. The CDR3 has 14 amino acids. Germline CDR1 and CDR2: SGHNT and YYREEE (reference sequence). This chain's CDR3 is CASSGVGGQGEQYF. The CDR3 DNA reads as TGTGCCAGCAGCGGCGTTGGGGGGCAGGGGGAGCAGTACTTC.

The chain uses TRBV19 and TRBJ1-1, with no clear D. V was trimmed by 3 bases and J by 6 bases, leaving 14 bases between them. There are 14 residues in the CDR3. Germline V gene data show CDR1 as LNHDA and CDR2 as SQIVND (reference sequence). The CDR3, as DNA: TGTGCCAGTAGTATCGAAGGAACCGACCCTGAAGCTTTCTTT. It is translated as CASSIEGTDPEAFF.

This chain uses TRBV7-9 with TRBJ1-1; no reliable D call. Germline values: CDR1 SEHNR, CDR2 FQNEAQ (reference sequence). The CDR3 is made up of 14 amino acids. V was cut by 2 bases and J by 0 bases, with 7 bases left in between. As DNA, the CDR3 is TGTGCCAGCAGCTTAAACAGCATGAACACTGAAGCTTTCTTT. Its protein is CASSLNSMNTEAFF.

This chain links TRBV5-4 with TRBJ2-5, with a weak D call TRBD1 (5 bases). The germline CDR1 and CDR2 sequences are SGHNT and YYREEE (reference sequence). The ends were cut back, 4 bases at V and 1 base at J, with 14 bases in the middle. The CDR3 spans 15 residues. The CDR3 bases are TGTGCCAGCAGCCATCGGACACCTAGCCAAGAGACCCAGTACTTC. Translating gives CASSHRTPSQETQYF.

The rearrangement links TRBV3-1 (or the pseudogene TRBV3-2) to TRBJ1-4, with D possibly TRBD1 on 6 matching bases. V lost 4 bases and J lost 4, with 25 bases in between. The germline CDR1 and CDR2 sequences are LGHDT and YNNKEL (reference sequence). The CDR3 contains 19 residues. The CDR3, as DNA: TGTGCCAGCAGCCCAGCCACAGGGCCTTGGGTCAGGTTTAATGAAAAACTGTTTTTT. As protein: CASSPATGPWVRFNEKLFF.

Written as DNA, the CDR3 is TGTGCCAGCTCTCCACCTACCTACGAGCAGTACTTC. Translation gives CASSPPTYEQYF. The chain links TRBV6-5 to TRBJ2-7; D gene unclear. This CDR3 has 12 residues. Germline assignment: CDR1 MNHEY and CDR2 SVGAGI. Trimming took 8 bases from V and 2 from J, leaving 10 bases between them.

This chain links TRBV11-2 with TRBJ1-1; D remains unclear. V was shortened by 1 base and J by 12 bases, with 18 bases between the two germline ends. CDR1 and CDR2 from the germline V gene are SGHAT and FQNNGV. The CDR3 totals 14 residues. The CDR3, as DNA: TGTGCCAGCAGCTTAGTCGGGAGGATGAGGAATCCTTTCTTT. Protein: CASSLVGRMRNPFF.

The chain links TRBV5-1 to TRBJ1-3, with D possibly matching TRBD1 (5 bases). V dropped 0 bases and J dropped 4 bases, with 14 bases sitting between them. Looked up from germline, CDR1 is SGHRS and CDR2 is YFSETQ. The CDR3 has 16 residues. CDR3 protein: CASSLAGADRGNTIYF. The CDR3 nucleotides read TGCGCCAGCAGCTTGGCCGGGGCCGACCGGGGAAACACCATATATTTT.

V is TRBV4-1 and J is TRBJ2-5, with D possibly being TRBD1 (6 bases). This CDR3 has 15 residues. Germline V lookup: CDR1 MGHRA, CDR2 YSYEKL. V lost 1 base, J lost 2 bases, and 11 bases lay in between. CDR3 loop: CASSQVGATQETQYF. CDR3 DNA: TGCGCCAGCAGCCAAGTGGGGGCTACACAAGAGACCCAGTACTTC.

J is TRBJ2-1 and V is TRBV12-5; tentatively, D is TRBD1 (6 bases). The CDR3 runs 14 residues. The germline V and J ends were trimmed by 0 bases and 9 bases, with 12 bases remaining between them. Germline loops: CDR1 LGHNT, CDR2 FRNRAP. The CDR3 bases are TGTGCTAGTGGTTTGGTACCAGGGGTGGGTGAGCAGTTCTTC. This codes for CASGLVPGVGEQFF. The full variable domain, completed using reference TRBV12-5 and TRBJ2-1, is DARVTQTPRHKVTEMGQEVTMRCQPILGHNTVFWYRQTMMQGLELLAYFRNRAPLDDSGMPKDRFSAEMPDATLATLKIQPSEPRDSAVYFCASGLVPGVGEQFFGPGTRLTVL.

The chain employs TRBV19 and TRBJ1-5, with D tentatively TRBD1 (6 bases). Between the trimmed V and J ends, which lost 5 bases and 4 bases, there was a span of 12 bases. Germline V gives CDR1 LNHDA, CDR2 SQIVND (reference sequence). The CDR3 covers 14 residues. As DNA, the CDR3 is TGTGCCAGTAGTCTTTACAGGGATAATCAGCCCCAGCATTTT. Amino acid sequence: CASSLYRDNQPQHF.

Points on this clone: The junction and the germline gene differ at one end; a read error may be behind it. CDR3 DNA sequence: TGTGCCTGGAGTGTAAGCAGTCTTAACTTC. Residues: CAWSVSSLNF. The chain is built from TRBV30 and TRBJ1-2, with D unresolved. The V gene's germline CDR1 is GTSNPN and CDR2 SVGIG (reference sequence). The CDR3 runs 10 residues.

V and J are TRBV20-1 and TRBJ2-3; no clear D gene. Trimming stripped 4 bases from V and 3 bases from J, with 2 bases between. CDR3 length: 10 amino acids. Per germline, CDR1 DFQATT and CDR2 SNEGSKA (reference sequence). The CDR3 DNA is TGCAGTGCTAAAACAGATACGCAGTATTTT. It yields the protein CSAKTDTQYF.

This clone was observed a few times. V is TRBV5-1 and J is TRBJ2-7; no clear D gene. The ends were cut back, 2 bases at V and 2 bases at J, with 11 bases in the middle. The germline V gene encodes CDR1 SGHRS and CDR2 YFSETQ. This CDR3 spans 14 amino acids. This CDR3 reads CASSLSTETYEQYF. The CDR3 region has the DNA TGCGCCAGCAGCTTATCAACAGAAACCTACGAGCAGTACTTC.

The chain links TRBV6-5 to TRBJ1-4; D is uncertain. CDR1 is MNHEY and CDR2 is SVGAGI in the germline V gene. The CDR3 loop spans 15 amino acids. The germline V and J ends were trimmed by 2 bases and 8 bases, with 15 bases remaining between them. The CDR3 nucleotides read TGTGCCAGCAGTTACAGAGGAGGGAAGGGCGAAAAACTGTTTTTT. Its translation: CASSYRGGKGEKLFF.

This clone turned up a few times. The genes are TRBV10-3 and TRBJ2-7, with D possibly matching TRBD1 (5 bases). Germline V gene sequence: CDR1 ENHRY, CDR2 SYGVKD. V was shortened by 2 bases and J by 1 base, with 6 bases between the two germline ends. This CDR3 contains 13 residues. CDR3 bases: TGTGCCATCAGTGAGACAGGTTCCTACGAGCAGTACTTC. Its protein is CAISETGSYEQYF.

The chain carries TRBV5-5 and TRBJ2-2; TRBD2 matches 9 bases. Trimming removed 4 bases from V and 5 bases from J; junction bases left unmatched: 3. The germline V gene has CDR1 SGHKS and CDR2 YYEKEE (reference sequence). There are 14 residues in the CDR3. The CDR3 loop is CASSRTSGTGELFF. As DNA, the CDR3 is TGTGCCAGCAGCAGAACTAGCGGGACCGGGGAGCTGTTTTTT.